Described below is a single T cell receptor beta chain sequence and its context. There is no known antigen for this receptor. The input lacks base qualities; no much larger clone sits a single base away. At the junction V is shortened by 5 bases and J by 1 base, with 8 bases in between. From a lookup of the germline V gene, CDR1 and CDR2 are MDHEN and SYDVKM. The CDR3 covers 13 residues, taking in both the cysteine and the phenylalanine. Solely the CDR3 DNA is kept, with 39 bases framed from the first base. This entry is derived from a study of Ad26.COV2.S vaccination and SARS-CoV-2 variants (dated by TCRdb to about 2021). A note on the overall study: Vaccine-arm donors came from COV1001, a multicentre, randomized, double-blind, placebo-controlled phase I-IIa trial of Ad26.COV2.S in healthy adults. Ad26.COV2.S was given intramuscularly at 5x10^10 or 1x10^11 viral particles, as a single shot or as two shots 56 days apart. TCRbeta repertoire sequencing served as the tool for gauging how specific and how broad the SARS-CoV-2-reactive T cell receptors were following Ad26.COV2.S vaccination. The TCR-sequenced set comprised approximately 32 samples: some 19 Ad26.COV2.S vaccine recipients, 5 placebo recipients and 8 SARS-CoV-2 convalescent individuals. Trial participants were randomized into five groups of five, in which low-dose or high-dose Ad26.COV2.S was given once or twice, or placebo was given on both occasions. Investigators remained blinded to trial group allocation during experiments and outcome assessment.

The immunoSEQ Assay was the method used to sequence TCRbeta CDR3 regions. After extraction, genomic DNA underwent amplification by bias-controlled multiplex PCR, followed by high-throughput sequencing. Per the source publication's procedure: Collapsing and filtering of sequences were performed to quantify the absolute abundance of each unique TCRbeta CDR3 region. T cell fraction was estimated by normalization of TCRbeta template counts to usable DNA, with usable DNA being measured through amplification of reference genes present in all nucleated cells. Repertoire TCRs were annotated as SARS-CoV-2-specific by exact matching of V gene, CDR3 amino acid sequence and J gene to a known reactive TCR set. The reference SARS-CoV-2 TCR set came from MIRA and was filtered for enrichment in COVID-19-positive ImmuneCODE repertoires, removing public or cross-reactive TCRs. Using the MIRA antigens, annotated TCRs were further analysed by specific ORF or by position within an ORF. Breadth was defined as the number of annotated unique rearrangements divided by the total number of unique productive rearrangements, and depth was defined as the summed frequency of the annotated unique rearrangements. Two-sided Wilcoxon rank-sum tests were used to compare TCR breadth between groups. TCRdb retrieved this table from immuneACCESS and kept in-frame rearrangements only. Not all clones are present; in checked studies, unresolved V genes account for under half, and no reason is known for the remainder. V and J calls and clone size are given by that table; D and trimming were obtained from the DNA. The sample data list 400,000 to 500,000 clones, and approximately 88% of these were observed just once. Of the sample, 3.6% falls within the top ten clones.

Here is what the overall study found, with its caveats: The authors noted that total T cell responses may have been underestimated by the TCR breadth and depth analyses. Non-spike TCR breadth was comparable between vaccine and placebo recipients, consistent with the vaccine containing only spike. Spike-specific TCR breadth was higher in Ad26.COV2.S recipients than in placebo recipients (P = 0.0014). Comparing responses between vaccine doses or regimens was not something the study was powered to do. Substantial breadth of spike-specific CD8+ and CD4+ T cell responses was reported after vaccination.

Interpreted using the paper, the treatment or condition label stands for: over 15 received Ad26.COV2.S at low or high dose, single or two shots; 5 received placebo; per-sample allocation not given. Repertoires of vaccine and placebo recipients were sequenced from samples taken on day 63 after the first injection. In Cohort 1b, fewer than 30 adults aged 18-55 years were enrolled at a single site in Boston, USA, between 29 July and 7 August 2020. Ad26.COV2.S consisted of a replication-incompetent adenovirus type 26 vector by which a prefusion-stabilized SARS-CoV-2 spike protein from the original Wuhan strain was expressed.

The source material was peripheral blood, sampled in a trial of Ad26.COV2.S vaccine versus placebo. Recombination connected TRBV28 to TRBJ1-1; too little of a D gene remains to name it. This receptor was taken from a person aged 18 to 59 who received the Ad26.COV2.S COVID-19 vaccine or a placebo. The sequence in DNA is TGTGCCAGCAGTCCTTCAAAGAACACTGAAGCTTTCTTT. This encodes CASSPSKNTEAFF.